This TCR beta chain was recorded in a study of CD8+CD57+ T cells in acquired aplastic anemia. About the research overall: The average for DNA from sorted CD4+ and CD8+ cells was about 2.9 ug.

V lost 6 bases, J lost 4 bases, and 5 bases stayed unmatched. Germline lookup yields CDR1 DFQATT and CDR2 SNEGSKA (reference sequence). This CDR3 has 14 amino acids. Study-level results: Common to patients and controls were about 31 CD8+ CDR3 sequences. Significance was not reached for CD8+ Simpson's diversity between patients and controls.

CD8+CD57+ cell expansion had been shown by flow cytometry in patients chosen for sequencing. By the time of blood sampling, patients had still received no therapy. About this clonotype itself: What it binds is not known.

Using genomic DNA as the template, TCR beta VDJ and CDR3 profiling was carried out. From the reads, TCRdb called clonotypes with MiXCR, one entry per CDR3 protein. The data contain some 150,000 distinct CDR3 sequences, 60% to 80% of them seen just once; the ten biggest clones take up approximately 48%. This clonotype originated in a human donor with aplastic anemia. The specimen was sorted CD4+, CD8+, or CD8+CD57+ T cells (not recorded which) from PBMCs. The V gene is TRBV20-1, the J gene TRBJ2-1; the match to TRBD2 covers 11 bases. The CDR3: CSAIGTSGYNEQFF. CDR3 coding DNA: TGCAGTGCAATTGGGACTAGCGGATACAATGAGCAGTTCTTC.